Listed here are 14 T cell receptor beta chains from one sample, sequenced in a study of beta chain features in type 1 diabetes. The investigators reverse transcribed all of the isolated RNA, so they sequenced expressed TCRB transcripts. TCRdb's table, derived via immunoSEQ multiplex PCR, lists solely in-frame clones and lacks some. The data contain 300,000 to 400,000 clones, approximately 9.9% of them seen just once; the ten biggest clones take up approximately 0.016%. The source material was naive CD4+ T cells from blood. These receptor sequences come from a woman aged 25-40 years in good health.

V and J are TRBV5-1 and TRBJ1-2; a weak D match, TRBD1 (6 bases). Germline V gene data show CDR1 as SGHRS and CDR2 as YFSETQ. The CDR3 runs to 14 residues. V was clipped by 3 bases and J by 2 bases, with 11 bases between them. CDR3: CASSSWTENYGYTF. The CDR3 nucleotides are TGCGCCAGCAGCTCCTGGACAGAAAACTATGGCTACACCTTC.

The J gene is TRBJ2-6, the V gene TRBV27, with no clear D. Trimming left V 3 bases short and J 3 bases short, with 12 bases between. The CDR3 runs 16 residues. From germline, CDR1 is MNHEY and CDR2 SMNVEV (reference sequence). In DNA, the CDR3 is TGTGCCAGCAGTTTTGTGAACAGTTATGGGGCCAACGTCCTGACTTTC. Encoded protein: CASSFVNSYGANVLTF.

The genes are TRBV7-8 and TRBJ2-7; unclear D gene. Trimming took off 3 bases at V and 4 bases at J, with 10 bases between the two ends. Germline values: CDR1 SGHVS, CDR2 FQNEAQ. The CDR3 has 13 residues. DNA for the CDR3: TGTGCCAGCAGCTTCGAGACTCTTTACGAGCAGTACTTC. Protein sequence: CASSFETLYEQYF.

The rearrangement uses TRBV7-9 and TRBJ2-1; perhaps TRBD1 as D (6 bases). Between the trimmed V and J ends, which lost 3 bases and 0 bases, there was a span of 15 bases. The CDR3 loop spans 17 amino acids. CDR1 and CDR2 from the germline V gene are SEHNR and FQNEAQ (reference sequence). The chain's CDR3 is CASSFQQGLNSYNEQFF. The CDR3 region has the DNA TGTGCCAGCAGCTTCCAACAGGGATTAAACTCCTACAATGAGCAGTTCTTC. Based on the CDR3 plus reference TRBV7-9 and TRBJ2-1, the full variable domain is DTGVSQNPRHKITKRGQNVTFRCDPISEHNRLYWYRQTLGQGPEFLTYFQNEAQLEKSRLLSDRFSAERPKGSFSTLEIQRTEQGDSAMYLCASSFQQGLNSYNEQFFGPGTRLTVL.

The chain combines TRBV9 with TRBJ1-1; 7 bases agree with TRBD1. The germline CDR1 and CDR2 sequences are SGDLS and YYNGEE. The V gene end was trimmed by 4 bases and the J gene end by 1 base; junction bases not matched to a gene: 4. The CDR3 is 14 residues long. In DNA form, the CDR3 reads TGTGCCAGCAGCTCTGGGACAGAGAACACTGAAGCTTTCTTT. It is translated as CASSSGTENTEAFF.

The CDR3, as DNA: TGTGCCAGCAGCTTACAAGGACTTAACACAGATACGCAGTATTTT. Protein sequence: CASSLQGLNTDTQYF. V gene TRBV7-9 combines with J gene TRBJ2-3; D might be TRBD2 (5 bases). Trimming cost V 2 bases and J 2 bases, with 11 bases left between them. The CDR3 has 15 amino acids. Germline CDR1 is SEHNR and CDR2 is FQNEAQ (reference sequence).

The rearrangement uses TRBV7-3 and TRBJ1-5; D uncertain. CDR1 SGHTA and CDR2 FQGTGA come from the germline V gene. This CDR3 is 13 amino acids long. Trimming pared 0 bases from V and 6 bases from J, leaving 6 bases between. CDR3 in amino acids: CASSLTEGQPQHF. In DNA, the CDR3 is TGTGCCAGCAGCTTAACCGAGGGTCAGCCCCAGCATTTT.

The rearrangement links TRBV4-3 to TRBJ2-2, with 12 bases aligning to TRBD2. Germline values: CDR1 LGHNA, CDR2 YSLEER. V was pared by 9 bases and J by 7 bases, with 15 bases of the junction left unmatched. The CDR3 is 17 amino acids. The CDR3 loop is CARGIRLAGEYGGELFF. For the CDR3, the DNA is TGCGCCAGGGGGATAAGACTAGCGGGAGAATATGGCGGGGAGCTGTTTTTT.

CDR3 in amino acids: CASMGRAGGNTEAFF. As DNA, the CDR3 is TGTGCCAGCATGGGCCGGGCGGGGGGAAACACTGAAGCTTTCTTT. The V gene is TRBV27, the J gene TRBJ1-1, with a possible D match to TRBD1 (5 bases). The CDR3 runs to 15 residues. Germline CDR1 is MNHEY and CDR2 is SMNVEV (reference sequence). V lost 7 bases, J lost 2 bases, and 17 bases lay in between.

This clone was counted a few times. As DNA, the CDR3 is TGTGCCAGCAGCTTAAGGGGTAGCGGAAGCACAGATACGCAGTATTTT. Translation: CASSLRGSGSTDTQYF. V gene TRBV7-8 combines with J gene TRBJ2-3, with D perhaps matching TRBD2 (6 bases). Germline CDR1 reads SGHVS; CDR2 reads FQNEAQ. V gave up 2 bases and J gave up 0 bases, with 12 bases separating them. This CDR3 spans 16 amino acids. The complete variable domain, with remaining parts taken from reference TRBV7-8 and TRBJ2-3, reads GAGVSQSPRYKVAKRGQDVALRCDPISGHVSLFWYQQALGQGPEFLTYFQNEAQLDKSGLPSDRFFAERPEGSVSTLKIQRTQQEDSAVYLCASSLRGSGSTDTQYFGPGTRLTVL.

J is TRBJ2-5 and V is TRBV6-1, with 11 bases lining up with TRBD2. This CDR3 is 15 amino acids long. The germline V gene has CDR1 MNHNS and CDR2 SASEGT. Trimming took 4 bases from V and 5 from J; bases not matched to a gene: 6. CDR3 protein: CASSALAGVSETQYF. The CDR3 DNA follows: TGTGCCAGCAGTGCACTAGCGGGAGTCTCGGAGACCCAGTACTTC.

The CDR3 is CASSPQGYGANVLTF. The CDR3 DNA reads as TGTGCCAGCTCACCCCAGGGGTATGGGGCCAACGTCCTGACTTTC. J is TRBJ2-6 and V is TRBV18; possible D gene TRBD1, 6 bases. V was trimmed by 3 bases and J by 3 bases, leaving 9 bases between them. Germline V lookup: CDR1 KGHSH, CDR2 LQKENI. The CDR3 runs to 15 residues.

This clone occurred a few times. J is TRBJ2-5 and V is TRBV18, with D perhaps matching TRBD2 (5 bases). The CDR3 extends over 14 amino acids. Germline-derived CDR1 and CDR2 are KGHSH and LQKENI. V was trimmed by 2 bases and J by 5 bases, leaving 12 bases between them. As DNA, the CDR3 is TGTGCCAGCTCACCAGACGGGGAACTTGAGACCCAGTACTTC. Its translation is CASSPDGELETQYF.

In its sample, this clone was seen a few times. The J gene is TRBJ2-3, the V gene TRBV5-1; 11 nucleotides agree with TRBD2. Unmatched junction bases numbered 1, after V lost 0 bases and J lost 1 base. This CDR3 is built from 16 residues. CDR1 is SGHRS, CDR2 YFSETQ, per germline. The DNA of the CDR3 is TGCGCCAGCAGCTTGGTTAGCGGGAGGGGCACAGATACGCAGTATTTT. As protein: CASSLVSGRGTDTQYF.